These T cell receptor beta chains were read from a single sample in a study of blood T cells in healthy people across ages. TCRdb re-called the 5' RACE reads through MiXCR, storing one row per CDR3 protein. The table shows some 640,000 distinct CDR3 sequences, with approximately 30% occurring only once. Sequencing input: blood. These TCRs come from a woman older than 75 in good health. Each CDR3 is given with its conserved first and last residue. The D gene is left open where the match is weak. Not every row has a clone size; where given, it reads once, few, many or a size class.

TRBV6-1,TRBD1,TRBJ1-5,NA,16,CASSEIAGGVVQPQHF,TGTGCCAGCAGTGAAATTGCAGGGGGTGTAGTTCAGCCCCAGCATTTT
TRBV12-3/TRBV12-4,TRBD1,TRBJ2-3,NA,16,CASSSDREVSTDAQYF,TGTGCCAGCAGTTCTGACAGGGAAGTGAGCACAGATGCGCAATATTTT
TRBV6-2/TRBV6-3,NA,TRBJ2-7,few,13,CVSSYTLSYEQYF,TGTGTCAGCAGTTATACGCTCTCCTACGAGCAGTACTTC
TRBV9,NA,TRBJ1-1,NA,14,CASSQMAGNTEAFF,TGTGCCAGCAGCCAAATGGCAGGGAACACTGAAGCTTTCTTT
TRBV5-6,NA,TRBJ1-1,many,14,CASSGQLGDTEAFF,TGTGCCAGCAGCGGACAGCTTGGGGACACTGAAGCTTTCTTT
TRBV4-2,NA,TRBJ1-2,few,16,CASSQDYAQDRYGYTF,TGTGCCAGCAGCCAAGATTATGCACAGGACAGATATGGCTACACCTTC
TRBV28,NA,TRBJ2-7,many,15,CASMIIGGKTYEQYF,TGTGCCAGCATGATCATAGGGGGAAAAACCTACGAGCAGTACTTC
TRBV9,NA,TRBJ2-7,many,13,CASSVQGLYEQYF,TGTGCCAGCAGCGTACAGGGCCTCTACGAGCAGTACTTC
TRBV4-3,TRBD2,TRBJ2-5,many,17,CASSQTFWAGGQETQYF,TGCGCCAGCAGCCAGACTTTTTGGGCGGGGGGCCAAGAGACCCAGTACTTC
TRBV7-2,NA,TRBJ2-3,many,13,CASSAGPEDTQYF,TGTGCCAGCAGCGCCGGGCCAGAGGATACGCAGTATTTT
TRBV28,TRBD1,TRBJ2-1,NA,16,CAGRTYRDRVRNEQFF,TGTGCCGGCAGAACCTACCGGGACAGGGTGCGAAATGAGCAGTTCTTC
TRBV20-1,TRBD1,TRBJ2-7,many,15,CSARRQGVVSYEQYF,TGCAGTGCTCGCCGACAGGGAGTAGTGTCCTACGAGCAGTACTTC
TRBV7-3,TRBD2,TRBJ2-3,NA,15,CASSPSGGAGDTQYF,TGTGCCAGCAGCCCTAGCGGGGGGGCGGGAGATACGCAGTATTTT
TRBV9,NA,TRBJ1-1,NA,15,CASSSQAGVGAEAFF,TGTGCCAGCAGCTCCCAGGCAGGGGTGGGCGCTGAAGCTTTCTTT
TRBV19,TRBD1,TRBJ1-5,NA,17,CASIRTGGAGGNQPQHF,TGTGCCAGTATTAGAACAGGGGGAGCGGGGGGCAATCAGCCCCAGCATTTT
TRBV28,NA,TRBJ2-5,many,14,CASSFYTGRETQYF,TGTGCCAGCAGTTTTTATACAGGGAGGGAGACCCAGTACTTC
TRBV20-1,TRBD1,TRBJ1-1,NA,12,CSAQGGHTEAFF,TGCAGTGCCCAAGGGGGCCACACTGAAGCTTTCTTT
TRBV7-6,NA,TRBJ2-5,many,15,CASSLLQAGSGTQYF,TGTGCCAGCAGCTTATTACAGGCCGGTTCTGGGACCCAGTACTTC
TRBV5-1,TRBD1,TRBJ2-7,many,15,CASSHPGTGASEQYF,TGCGCCAGCAGCCACCCCGGGACAGGGGCCTCCGAGCAGTACTTC
TRBV6-6,NA,TRBJ2-1,many,12,CASRHWEREQFF,TGTGCCAGCAGGCACTGGGAACGTGAGCAGTTCTTC
TRBV30,TRBD1,TRBJ1-6,few,14,CAWSGDSGISPLHF,TGTGCCTGGAGTGGGGACAGCGGGATTTCACCCCTCCACTTT
TRBV20-1,TRBD2,TRBJ2-1,NA,14,CSASLAVLYNEQFF,TGCAGTGCTTCCCTAGCGGTTTTATACAATGAGCAGTTCTTC
TRBV4-2,TRBD2,TRBJ2-5,many,17,CASRPLGRGGLLKTQYF,TGTGCCAGCAGACCGCTGGGGCGGGGGGGCCTATTGAAGACCCAGTACTTC